Shown below are 27 T cell receptor beta chains from a single sample sequenced in a study of cytomegalovirus exposure and HLA in healthy donors. Profiled with immunoSEQ multiplex PCR; TCRdb holds only in-frame clones, not every one. The sample lists some 110,000 clones, approximately 85% occurring once. The sequenced sample consisted of PBMCs. Every receptor here comes from a man aged 18 to 29 in good health and CMV-seronegative.

The chain couples TRBV4-2 to TRBJ2-3; D not certain. The germline V gene encodes CDR1 LGHNA and CDR2 YNFKEQ. Trimming cost V 4 bases and J 0 bases, with 5 bases left between them. CDR3 length: 13 residues. This chain's CDR3 is CASSLESTDTQYF. CDR3 DNA sequence: TGTGCCAGCAGCCTGGAGAGCACAGATACGCAGTATTTT.

This chain links TRBV14 with TRBJ1-3, with a possible D match to TRBD1 (6 bases). V was trimmed by 4 bases and J by 1 base, leaving 20 bases between them. Germline loops: CDR1 SGHDN, CDR2 FVKESK. CDR3 size: 18 residues. The CDR3 region has the DNA TGTGCCAGCAGCCCACAGGGATTACCTTATCTTTCTGGAAACACCATATATTTT. It yields the protein CASSPQGLPYLSGNTIYF.

The chain couples TRBV5-1 to TRBJ2-1; no definite D call. This CDR3 has 15 residues. The V end was cut by 4 bases, the J end by 0 bases, with 11 bases between. Germline V gene lookup returns CDR1 SGHRS and CDR2 YFSETQ. CDR3 in amino acids: CASSPDTSSYNEQFF. The DNA of the CDR3 is TGCGCCAGCAGCCCTGACACCAGCTCCTACAATGAGCAGTTCTTC.

The chain recombines TRBV15 with TRBJ1-5, with unresolved D. The CDR3 extends over 16 amino acids. Per the germline V gene, CDR1 is LNHNV and CDR2 is YYDKDF (reference sequence). The V and J ends lost 1 base and 0 bases respectively, with 10 bases between them. The CDR3 loop reads CATSRAPGNSNQPQHF. In nucleotides, the CDR3 is TGTGCCACCAGCAGAGCCCCAGGAAATAGCAATCAGCCCCAGCATTTT.

This chain joins TRBV7-2 and TRBJ2-6, with 8 positions matching TRBD2. Germline V gives CDR1 SGHTA, CDR2 FQGNSA. With V trimmed by 5 bases and J by 1 base, 4 bases remained unmatched. The CDR3 extends over 16 amino acids. CDR3 nucleotides: TGTGCCAGCAGCCCCGGGGGGGGATCTGGGGCCAACGTCCTGACTTTC. Translated: CASSPGGGSGANVLTF.

The rearrangement uses TRBV11-2 and TRBJ2-1, with 8 bases that match TRBD2. This CDR3 spans 16 amino acids. Germline-derived CDR1 and CDR2 are SGHAT and FQNNGV. The V and J ends lost 4 bases and 1 base, in that order; junction bases with no gene match: 6. The chain's CDR3 is CASSSYAGGSYNEQFF. In DNA, the CDR3 is TGTGCCAGCAGCTCCTATGCGGGGGGTTCCTACAATGAGCAGTTCTTC.

The CDR3 is CASRALAGGRNEQFF. As DNA, the CDR3 is TGTGCCAGCAGGGCACTAGCGGGAGGCCGCAATGAGCAGTTCTTC. The chain couples TRBV5-4 to TRBJ2-1; TRBD2 aligns across 12 bases. The germline CDR1 and CDR2 sequences are SGHNT and YYREEE (reference sequence). With 5 bases clipped from V and 6 bases from J, the junction kept 6 bases outside the gene matches. This CDR3 has 15 amino acids. The full variable domain, completed using reference TRBV5-4 and TRBJ2-1, is ETGVTQSPTHLIKTRGQQVTLRCSSQSGHNTVSWYQQALGQGPQFIFQYYREEENGRGNFPPRFSGLQFPNYSSELNVNALELDDSALYLCASRALAGGRNEQFFGPGTRLTVL.

The chain uses TRBV5-1 and TRBJ2-1, with 11 bases identical to TRBD2. CDR3 size: 15 residues. CDR1 is SGHRS and CDR2 is YFSETQ in the germline V gene. After removal of 4 bases from V and 4 bases from J, the junction contained 4 bases not matched to a gene. As DNA, the CDR3 is TGCGCCAGCAGCGTTGGACTAGCGGGTTACAATGAGCAGTTCTTC. Protein: CASSVGLAGYNEQFF.

This chain connects TRBV30 to TRBJ1-1; 9 bases map to TRBD1. Germline V CDR1 and CDR2: GTSNPN, SVGIG (reference sequence). The CDR3 has 15 amino acids. With 1 base clipped from V and 5 bases from J, the junction kept 8 bases outside the gene matches. CDR3 residues: CAWSATGTGWTEAFF. CDR3 nucleotides: TGTGCCTGGAGTGCCACCGGGACAGGGTGGACTGAAGCTTTCTTT. The full variable domain, rest sourced from reference TRBV30 and TRBJ1-1, is SQTIHQWPATLVQPVGSPLSLECTVEGTSNPNLYWYRQAAGRGLQLLFYSVGIGQISSEVPQNLSASRPQDRQFILSSKKLLLSDSGFYLCAWSATGTGWTEAFFGQGTRLTVV.

The chain employs TRBV5-1 and TRBJ1-4; D not certain. With 0 bases removed from V and 5 bases from J, the gap between germline ends came to 11 bases. CDR1 is SGHRS and CDR2 is YFSETQ in the germline V gene. The CDR3 loop spans 15 amino acids. CDR3 region: CASSLGPAFNEKLFF. The CDR3 bases are TGCGCCAGCAGCTTGGGACCAGCGTTCAATGAAAAACTGTTTTTT.

V is TRBV7-6 and J is TRBJ2-5; 12 bases are a match to TRBD1. V lost 4 bases, J lost 3 bases, and 9 bases stayed unmatched. Germline-derived CDR1 and CDR2 are SGHVS and FNYEAQ. The CDR3 consists of 17 residues. DNA for the CDR3: TGTGCCAGCAGCTACATCCGGGACAGGGGGCCGAAAGAGACCCAGTACTTC. This codes for CASSYIRDRGPKETQYF. The full variable domain, rest sourced from reference TRBV7-6 and TRBJ2-5, is GAGVSQSPRYKVTKRGQDVALRCDPISGHVSLYWYRQALGQGPEFLTYFNYEAQQDKSGLPNDRFSAERPEGSISTLTIQRTEQRDSAMYRCASSYIRDRGPKETQYFGPGTRLLVL.

This chain connects TRBV6-5 to TRBJ1-2; 12 bases fit TRBD1. Trimming at V came to 0 bases and at J to 7 bases, leaving 3 bases not matched to a gene. Germline-derived CDR1 and CDR2 are MNHEY and SVGAGI. CDR3 length: 15 amino acids. CDR3 nucleotides: TGTGCCAGCAGTTACTCGGGACAGGGGGCAGGTGGCTACACCTTC. Translating it yields CASSYSGQGAGGYTF.

The chain joins TRBV6-5 to TRBJ2-3; D remains ambiguous. The ends were cut back, 5 bases at V and 5 bases at J, with 11 bases in the middle. Per germline, CDR1 MNHEY and CDR2 SVGAGI. This CDR3 contains 13 residues. Here the CDR3 DNA reads TGTGCCAGCAGTGCCCAGACTCAAGATACGCAGTATTTT. Amino acids: CASSAQTQDTQYF.

The chain uses TRBV27 and TRBJ1-3, with no clear D. Germline CDR1 and CDR2: MNHEY and SMNVEV (reference sequence). This CDR3 has 18 amino acids. V was pared by 1 base and J by 4 bases, with 20 bases between. As DNA, the CDR3 is TGTGCCAGCAGTTTATTAGCTGGATCCTTCAAAAAGGGAAACACCATATATTTT. It codes for CASSLLAGSFKKGNTIYF.

The chain recombines TRBV19 with TRBJ1-3; D uncertain. V shed 5 bases and J shed 4 bases, with 18 bases lying between them. The CDR3 sequence is 16 residues long. Germline V gives CDR1 LNHDA, CDR2 SQIVND (reference sequence). The CDR3 here is CASSPPGRESGNTIYF. Written as DNA, the CDR3 is TGTGCCAGTAGTCCTCCCGGGAGGGAATCGGGAAACACCATATATTTT.

J is TRBJ2-7 and V is TRBV30; D might be TRBD1 (5 bases). Germline V gene lookup returns CDR1 GTSNPN and CDR2 SVGIG (reference sequence). The CDR3 is 13 amino acids. The ends were cut back, 0 bases at V and 7 bases at J, with 13 bases in the middle. Here the CDR3 reads CAWSVVRAREQYF. Written as DNA, the CDR3 is TGTGCCTGGAGTGTAGTCAGGGCCCGGGAGCAGTACTTC.

The chain employs TRBV10-3 and TRBJ1-2; D gene uncertain. This CDR3 has 14 residues. V was pared by 6 bases and J by 3 bases, with 14 bases between. Germline V gives CDR1 ENHRY, CDR2 SYGVKD. The CDR3 nucleotides read TGTGCCATCAGCGTAGGAGGGAGGGACTATGGCTACACCTTC. It is translated as CAISVGGRDYGYTF.

This clone was picked up a small number of times. This chain connects TRBV10-3 to TRBJ1-2, with 7 positions matching TRBD1. The germline CDR1 and CDR2 sequences are ENHRY and SYGVKD. Trimming at V came to 2 bases and at J to 4 bases, leaving 10 bases not matched to a gene. The length of the CDR3 is 16 residues. The CDR3: CAISEPSRDSSYGYTF. Written as DNA, the CDR3 is TGTGCCATCAGTGAGCCGTCCCGGGACAGTTCCTATGGCTACACCTTC.

V and J are TRBV2 and TRBJ2-3; 9 nucleotides align to TRBD1. The J segment lost 3 bases and the V segment lost 6 bases, leaving 7 bases of the junction unmatched. The CDR3 extends over 15 amino acids. Germline V gene sequence: CDR1 SNHLY, CDR2 FYNNEI. CDR3 region: CASSPDRGRTDTQYF. CDR3 sequence (DNA): TGTGCCAGCAGCCCGGACAGGGGTAGAACAGATACGCAGTATTTT.

This clone appeared once. The J gene is TRBJ2-7, the V gene TRBV7-8; 7 bases are shared with TRBD2. The V gene end was trimmed by 6 bases and the J gene end by 3 bases; junction bases not matched to a gene: 11. Looked up from germline, CDR1 is SGHVS and CDR2 is FQNEAQ. CDR3 length equals 15 residues. The CDR3 region is CASSPTSNWGYEQYF. CDR3 sequence (DNA): TGTGCCAGCAGTCCGACTAGCAACTGGGGCTACGAGCAGTACTTC.

The chain carries TRBV7-9 and TRBJ1-2; possible D gene TRBD1, 5 bases. The V end was cut by 5 bases, the J end by 4 bases, with 8 bases between. CDR3 length: 12 residues. From germline, CDR1 is SEHNR and CDR2 FQNEAQ (reference sequence). The CDR3 protein is CASSGRVYGYTF. CDR3 in DNA: TGTGCCAGCAGCGGCAGGGTCTATGGCTACACCTTC.

The rearrangement joins TRBV27 to TRBJ2-7; the D gene is possibly TRBD1 (6 bases). The ends were cut back, 2 bases at V and 2 bases at J, with 10 bases in the middle. There are 14 residues in the CDR3. Germline V lookup: CDR1 MNHEY, CDR2 SMNVEV (reference sequence). The DNA for the CDR3 is TGTGCCAGCAGTTTAGGCAGGGGCCCCTACGAGCAGTACTTC. Protein: CASSLGRGPYEQYF.

This rearrangement joins TRBV27 to TRBJ1-4, with D possibly being TRBD1 (6 bases). Trimming removed 3 bases at V and 11 bases at J, with 13 bases between. The CDR3 extends over 13 amino acids. Per the germline V gene, CDR1 is MNHEY and CDR2 is SMNVEV (reference sequence). This CDR3 is CASSFRGEQKLFF. CDR3 sequence (DNA): TGTGCCAGCAGTTTCAGGGGAGAGCAGAAACTGTTTTTT.

J is TRBJ2-2 and V is TRBV13, with TRBD2 identical over 13 bases. Germline lookup yields CDR1 PRHDT and CDR2 FYEKMQ (reference sequence). The J segment lost 6 bases and the V segment lost 5 bases, leaving 9 bases of the junction unmatched. The CDR3 covers 17 residues. CDR3 in amino acids: CASSPPTSGGAPGELFF. CDR3 DNA sequence: TGTGCCAGCAGCCCACCTACTAGCGGGGGGGCCCCCGGGGAGCTGTTTTTT.

On this clone: A junction boundary mismatches the germline segment, possibly from a read error. This sequence joins TRBV30 and TRBJ1-6; TRBD1 matches at 10 bases. Germline CDR1 GTSNPN, CDR2 SVGIG (reference sequence). This CDR3 contains 16 residues. The CDR3 protein is CAWGGQGGSNNSPLHF. CDR3 DNA: TGTGCCTGGGGCGGACAGGGGGGCTCCAATAATTCACCCCTCCACTTT.

V is TRBV13 and J is TRBJ2-1; no clear D. Trimming removed 5 bases at V and 6 bases at J, with 14 bases between. Germline lookup yields CDR1 PRHDT and CDR2 FYEKMQ (reference sequence). The CDR3 loop spans 14 amino acids. This CDR3 reads CASSRVRVGNEQFF. The CDR3 nucleotides read TGTGCCAGCAGCCGCGTCCGGGTGGGCAATGAGCAGTTCTTC.

The chain links TRBV5-6 to TRBJ1-5; a weak D match, TRBD1 (5 bases). Germline V gene sequence: CDR1 SGHDT, CDR2 YYEEEE. V was shortened by 0 bases and J by 7 bases, with 8 bases between the two germline ends. The CDR3 consists of 13 residues. CDR3 DNA: TGTGCCAGCAGCTTGGGGCGGGGGCAGCCCCAGCATTTT. Translation: CASSLGRGQPQHF.